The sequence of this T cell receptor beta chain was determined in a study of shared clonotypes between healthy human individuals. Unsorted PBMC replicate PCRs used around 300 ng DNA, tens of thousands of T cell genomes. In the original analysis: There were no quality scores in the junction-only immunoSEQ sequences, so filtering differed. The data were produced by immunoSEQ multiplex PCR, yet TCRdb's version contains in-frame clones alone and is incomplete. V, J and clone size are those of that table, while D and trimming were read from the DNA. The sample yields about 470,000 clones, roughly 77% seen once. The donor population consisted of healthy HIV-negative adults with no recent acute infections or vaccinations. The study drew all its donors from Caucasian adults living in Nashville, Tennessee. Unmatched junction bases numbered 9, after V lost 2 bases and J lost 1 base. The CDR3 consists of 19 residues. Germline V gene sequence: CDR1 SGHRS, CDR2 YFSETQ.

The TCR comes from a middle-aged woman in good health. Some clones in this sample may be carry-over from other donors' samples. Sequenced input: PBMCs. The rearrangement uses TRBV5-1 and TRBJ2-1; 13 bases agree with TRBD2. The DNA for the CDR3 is TGCGCCAGCAGCTTCCGACTAGCGGGAGGTCCCACTTCCTACAATGAGCAGTTCTTC. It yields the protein CASSFRLAGGPTSYNEQFF. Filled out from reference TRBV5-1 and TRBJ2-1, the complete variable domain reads KAGVTQTPRYLIKTRGQQVTLSCSPISGHRSVSWYQQTPGQGLQFLFEYFSETQRNKGNFPGRFSGRQFSNSRSEMNVSTLELGDSALYLCASSFRLAGGPTSYNEQFFGPGTRLTVL.